This T cell receptor beta chain derives from a study of blood T cell repertoires in COVID-19. This clone was recorded at least ten times. From germline, CDR1 is SGHNT and CDR2 YENEEA. V dropped 5 bases and J dropped 6 bases, with 20 bases sitting between them. This CDR3 spans 16 amino acids. Sequencing used immunoSEQ multiplex PCR; TCRdb keeps in-frame clones, though not all of them. Of approximately 55,000 clones detected, about four fifths appear once; the ten largest clones hold about a fifth. The J gene is TRBJ1-5, the V gene TRBV11-3; D is ambiguous. The sample comprised peripheral blood. This TCR came from a young man with COVID-19, enrolled during active disease. Here the CDR3 reads CASSLTPHGVSQPQHF. The CDR3 DNA is TGTGCCAGCAGCCTCACCCCACACGGGGTGTCTCAGCCCCAGCATTTT.